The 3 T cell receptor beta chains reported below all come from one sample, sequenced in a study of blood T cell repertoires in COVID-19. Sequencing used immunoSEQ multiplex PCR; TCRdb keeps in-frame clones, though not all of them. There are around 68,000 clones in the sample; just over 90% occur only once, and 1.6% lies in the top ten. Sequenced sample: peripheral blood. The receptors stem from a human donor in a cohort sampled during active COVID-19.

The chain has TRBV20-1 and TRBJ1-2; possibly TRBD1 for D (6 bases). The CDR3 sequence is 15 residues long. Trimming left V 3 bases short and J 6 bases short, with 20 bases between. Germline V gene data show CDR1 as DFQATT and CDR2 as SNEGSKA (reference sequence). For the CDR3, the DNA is TGCAGTGCTAGTAACCGCAGAGGGGGTTGGGATGGCTACACCTTC. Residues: CSASNRRGGWDGYTF.

CDR3 sequence: CASSLAGGIYEQYF. The DNA for the CDR3 is TGTGCCAGCAGCCTAGCGGGAGGGATCTACGAGCAGTACTTC. This chain uses TRBV6-2 or TRBV6-3 with TRBJ2-7; 12 bases match TRBD2. CDR1 and CDR2 from the germline V gene are MNHEY and SVGEGT. Germline trimming cut 6 bases from V and 3 bases from J; bases unmatched to any gene: 3. This CDR3 has 14 amino acids.

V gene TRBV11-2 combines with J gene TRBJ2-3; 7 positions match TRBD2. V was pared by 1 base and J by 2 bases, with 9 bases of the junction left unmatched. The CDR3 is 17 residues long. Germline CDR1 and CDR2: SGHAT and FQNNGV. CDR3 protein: CASSLVGRESATDTQYF. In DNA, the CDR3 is TGTGCCAGCAGCTTAGTAGGGCGGGAGTCAGCCACAGATACGCAGTATTTT.